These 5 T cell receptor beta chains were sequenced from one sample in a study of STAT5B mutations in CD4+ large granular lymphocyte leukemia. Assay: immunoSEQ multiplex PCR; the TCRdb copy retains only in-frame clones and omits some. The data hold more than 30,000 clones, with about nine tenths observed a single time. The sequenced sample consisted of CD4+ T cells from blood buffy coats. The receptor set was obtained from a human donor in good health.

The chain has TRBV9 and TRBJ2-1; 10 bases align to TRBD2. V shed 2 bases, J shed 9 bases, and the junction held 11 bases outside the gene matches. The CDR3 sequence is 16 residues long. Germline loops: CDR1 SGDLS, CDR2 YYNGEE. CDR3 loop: CASSVSSSGRGREQFF. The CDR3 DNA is TGTGCCAGCAGCGTCTCTTCTAGCGGGAGAGGACGTGAGCAGTTCTTC. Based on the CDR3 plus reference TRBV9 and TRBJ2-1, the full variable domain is DSGVTQTPKHLITATGQRVTLRCSPRSGDLSVYWYQQSLDQGLQFLIQYYNGEERAKGNILERFSAQQFPDLHSELNLSSLELGDSALYFCASSVSSSGRGREQFFGPGTRLTVL.

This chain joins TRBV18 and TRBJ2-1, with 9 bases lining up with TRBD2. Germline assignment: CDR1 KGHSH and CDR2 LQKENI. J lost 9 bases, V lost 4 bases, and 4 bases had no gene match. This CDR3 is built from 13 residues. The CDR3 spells CASSLAGAREQFF. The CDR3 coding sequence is TGTGCCAGCTCACTAGCGGGGGCCCGTGAGCAGTTCTTC.

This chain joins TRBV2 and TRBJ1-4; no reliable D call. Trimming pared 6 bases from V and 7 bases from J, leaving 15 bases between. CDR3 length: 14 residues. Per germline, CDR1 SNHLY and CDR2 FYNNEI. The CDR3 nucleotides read TGTGCCAGCAGCGCCCCGGTTCTAGGTGAAAAACTGTTTTTT. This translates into CASSAPVLGEKLFF.

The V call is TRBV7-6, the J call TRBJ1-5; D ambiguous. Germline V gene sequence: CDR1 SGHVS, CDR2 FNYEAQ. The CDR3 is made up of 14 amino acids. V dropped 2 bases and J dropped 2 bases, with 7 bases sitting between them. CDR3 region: CASSLSTGNQPQHF. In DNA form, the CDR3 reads TGTGCCAGCAGCTTAAGTACGGGCAATCAGCCCCAGCATTTT.

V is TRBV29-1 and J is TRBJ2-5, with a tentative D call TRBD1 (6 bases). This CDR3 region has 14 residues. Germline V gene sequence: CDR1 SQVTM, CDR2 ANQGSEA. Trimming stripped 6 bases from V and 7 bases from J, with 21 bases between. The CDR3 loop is CSVDPDRYRGTQYF. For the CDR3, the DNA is TGCAGCGTCGACCCTGACAGGTACCGGGGGACCCAGTACTTC.